This is a list of T cell receptor beta chains from one sample in a study of blood T cell repertoires in COVID-19. Assay: immunoSEQ multiplex PCR; the TCRdb copy retains only in-frame clones and omits some. The sample lists more than 300,000 clones, roughly 90% seen once, with less than 2% in the top ten. The material sequenced was peripheral blood. The receptors stem from a woman aged 25 to 39 with COVID-19, enrolled during active disease. The conserved cysteine and the conserved F or W are not part of the CDR3 here.

>TRBV4-1|TRBJ2-1
ASSQDLRGDNNEQF
>TRBV18|TRBJ2-3
ASSPGGSTDTQY
>TRBV7-2|TRBJ2-5
ASGKWDSLQETQY
>TRBV18|TRBJ2-7
ASSPSGFPYEQY
>TRBV5-1|TRBJ1-1
ASRTNMGTEAF
>TRBV3-1/TRBV3-2|TRBJ1-6
ASSPPGMALH
>TRBV18|TRBJ2-3
ASSPPQAIRTDTQY
>TRBV29-1|TRBJ2-1
SVDVLSYNEQF
>TRBV27|TRBJ2-1
ASTPGHGNEQF
>TRBV4-3|TRBJ2-2
ASSQDRYSHTGELF
>TRBV7-9|TRBJ2-3
ASSSTMDQGRFGTDTQY
>TRBV2|TRBJ1-2
ASRDTYYGYT
>TRBV24-1|TRBJ2-2
ATRGGVTNTGELF
>TRBV2|TRBJ1-1
ASSELASTEAF
>TRBV27|TRBJ2-3
ASSLMGQGGTDTQY
>TRBV11-1|TRBJ1-2
ASSWGPTYGYT
>TRBV3-1/TRBV3-2|TRBJ1-2
ASSQAGLGSYT